Presented here are 17 T cell receptor beta chains from one specimen sequenced in a study of blood T cell repertoires in COVID-19 (TCRdb year 2020). The library relied on the immunoSEQ multiplex PCR assay. The table was pulled from immuneACCESS by TCRdb, which kept in-frame rearrangements only. Such tables lose some clones; where checked, under half of the loss comes from unresolved V genes, and the rest has no known cause. The sample table shows 90,000 to 130,000 clones, and around four fifths are seen once. Of the sample, 6.5% to 10% is held by the ten largest clones. What was sequenced was peripheral blood. Receptor source: an older man with acute or convalescent COVID-19.

CDR3 coding DNA: TGTGCCAGCCGCTATCAGGGGGGTAATGAAAAACTGTTTTTT. Its protein is CASRYQGGNEKLFF. This chain links TRBV6-5 with TRBJ1-4; 7 positions agree with TRBD1. Trimming at V came to 8 bases and at J to 4 bases, leaving 7 bases not matched to a gene. The CDR3 has 14 residues. The germline gives CDR1 MNHEY, CDR2 SVGAGI.

This clone appeared many times. The CDR3 region has the DNA TGTGCCAGCAGCTTGTTTGGGGCTAGCGGGGGGGATACGCAGTATTTT. It translates to CASSLFGASGGDTQYF. This sequence joins TRBV5-6 and TRBJ2-3; 11 nucleotides agree with TRBD2. Germline values: CDR1 SGHDT, CDR2 YYEEEE. J lost 6 bases, V lost 1 base, and 7 bases had no gene match. This CDR3 spans 16 amino acids.

The chain is built from TRBV10-3 and TRBJ2-1; 9 bases align to TRBD2. The germline V gene has CDR1 ENHRY and CDR2 SYGVKD. J gave up 5 bases and V 2 bases, and 4 bases lay outside the gene matches. There are 15 residues in the CDR3. This chain's CDR3 is CAISEKASGNNEQFF. CDR3 sequence (DNA): TGTGCCATCAGTGAGAAAGCTAGCGGGAACAATGAGCAGTTCTTC.

Comments on this clone: The junction differs from germline at one of its ends, possibly a read error. Other DNA sequences in this sample translate to the same CDR3. The chain recombines TRBV11-2 with TRBJ1-6; D is uncertain. The CDR3 extends over 13 amino acids. Germline V gene lookup returns CDR1 SGHAT and CDR2 FQNNGV. CDR3 region: CASTLSLNSPLHF. CDR3 in DNA: TGTGCCAGCACCTTATCCTTAAATTCACCCCTCCACTTT.

The V call is TRBV7-3, the J call TRBJ2-2; perhaps TRBD1 as D (6 bases). The CDR3 runs to 15 residues. The V end lost 2 bases, the J end lost 1 base, and 8 bases lay between the germline ends. From germline, CDR1 is SGHTA and CDR2 FQGTGA. CDR3 in amino acids: CASSLQGKNTGELFF. CDR3 DNA sequence: TGTGCCAGCAGCTTACAGGGGAAGAACACCGGGGAGCTGTTTTTT.

V usage is TRBV11-1 and J usage is TRBJ1-2; D unresolved. This CDR3 has 15 residues. CDR1 SGHAT and CDR2 FQDESV come from the germline V gene (reference sequence). V was pared by 0 bases and J by 2 bases, with 10 bases between. The CDR3 spells CASSLAAGMNYGYTF. The CDR3 bases are TGTGCCAGCAGCTTAGCGGCGGGGATGAACTATGGCTACACCTTC.

V is TRBV7-2 and J is TRBJ2-5; TRBD1 matches 7 bases. With V trimmed by 0 bases and J by 4 bases, 8 bases remained unmatched. CDR1 and CDR2 (germline): SGHTA, FQGNSA. The CDR3 is 16 residues long. CDR3 coding DNA: TGTGCCAGCAGCTTAGCGGCCCGACAGGGTAGAGAGACCCAGTACTTC. Its translation: CASSLAARQGRETQYF.

In its sample, this clone was seen many times. Germline and junction disagree at one end, which may indicate a read error. The chain is built from TRBV5-4 and TRBJ2-7; 8 bases map to TRBD1. The CDR3 loop spans 14 amino acids. Germline CDR1 reads SGHNT; CDR2 reads YYREEE (reference sequence). The CDR3 loop reads CASSLETGAYERYF. CDR3 in DNA: TGTGCCAGCAGCTTGGAGACAGGGGCCTACGAGCGGTACTTC.

The V and J genes are TRBV25-1 and TRBJ2-2; TRBD1 might be the D (6 bases). Germline CDR1 and CDR2: MGHDK and SYGVNS. V lost 2 bases to trimming and J lost 4 bases, with 14 bases between them. CDR3 length equals 16 residues. The CDR3 DNA sequence: TGTGCCAGCAGTGAAATAAGGGGCAGGGGCACCGGGGAGCTGTTTTTT. Protein: CASSEIRGRGTGELFF.

The V and J genes are TRBV5-1 and TRBJ1-1; D unclear. Deletions cut 4 bases from V and 2 bases from J, with 15 bases between. Germline V lookup: CDR1 SGHRS, CDR2 YFSETQ. The CDR3 contains 15 residues. The CDR3 sequence: CASSEVSVPNTEAFF. The CDR3 DNA follows: TGCGCCAGCAGCGAGGTGAGTGTCCCCAACACTGAAGCTTTCTTT.

This rearrangement joins TRBV5-1 to TRBJ2-7, with a weak D call TRBD1 (8 bases). Germline V gene data show CDR1 as SGHRS and CDR2 as YFSETQ. The V end was cut by 3 bases, the J end by 4 bases, with 17 bases between. The CDR3 loop spans 15 amino acids. This chain's CDR3 is CASSSSGQGGYEQYF. CDR3 DNA sequence: TGCGCCAGCAGCTCTAGCGGACAGGGAGGATACGAGCAGTACTTC.

This clone has only one observation. V is TRBV21-1 and J is TRBJ1-1; TRBD1, the table's D call, lacks a check against the DNA. TRBV21-1 is a listed pseudogene. The CDR3 runs 15 residues. The CDR3 region is CASSHAHQTNTEAFF. CDR3 sequence (DNA): TGTGCCAGCAGCCACGCACACCAAACGAACACTGAAGCTTTCTTT.

The CDR3 region has the DNA TGTGCCTGGAGTGCTGACAGGGGCTACGAGCAGTACTTC. Amino acids: CAWSADRGYEQYF. This rearrangement joins TRBV30 to TRBJ2-7; TRBD1 aligns across 8 bases. Per the germline V gene, CDR1 is GTSNPN and CDR2 is SVGIG (reference sequence). This CDR3 has 13 amino acids. V shed 1 base and J 3 bases; nucleotides not matched to a gene: 2. Variable domain in full (rest from reference TRBV30 and TRBJ2-7): SQTIHQWPATLVQPVGSPLSLECTVEGTSNPNLYWYRQAAGRGLQLLFYSVGIGQISSEVPQNLSASRPQDRQFILSSKKLLLSDSGFYLCAWSADRGYEQYFGPGTRLTVT.

The chain joins TRBV5-1 to TRBJ2-1; D is possibly TRBD2 (5 bases). Germline V CDR1 and CDR2: SGHRS, YFSETQ. Trimming removed 0 bases at V and 5 bases at J, with 12 bases between. The CDR3 consists of 15 residues. CDR3 in DNA: TGCGCCAGCAGCTTGGTTGGGTCACTAGACAATGAGCAGTTCTTC. It codes for CASSLVGSLDNEQFF.

This sequence joins TRBV21-1 and TRBJ1-1. TRBV21-1 is a pseudogene locus. The CDR3 covers 18 residues. As DNA, the CDR3 is TGTGCCAGCCTCGGGGGACTCTTGACCAAGGGTTCTAACACTGAAGCTTTCTTT. Its translation is CASLGGLLTKGSNTEAFF.

The V gene is TRBV30, the J gene TRBJ1-6; 7 nucleotides match TRBD1. Per the germline V gene, CDR1 is GTSNPN and CDR2 is SVGIG (reference sequence). The trim removed 4 bases at V and 6 bases at J, leaving 9 bases unmatched. The CDR3 has 15 residues. CDR3 loop: CAWNPTGTANSPLHF. The CDR3 DNA sequence: TGTGCCTGGAACCCGACCGGGACAGCTAATTCACCCCTCCACTTT.

In the case of this clone: An end of the junction differs from the germline gene, which may be a read error. The rearrangement joins TRBV11-2 to TRBJ1-6, with 8 bases lining up with TRBD1. The CDR3 contains 15 residues. Germline-derived CDR1 and CDR2 are SGHAT and FQNNGV. The CDR3 DNA reads as TGTGCCAGCACCTTAGAGAACAGGGGGGGTTCACCCCTCCACTTT. Amino acid sequence: CASTLENRGGSPLHF.